This T cell receptor beta chain was sequenced in a study of blood T cell repertoires in COVID-19 (TCRdb year 2020). Looking at the study overall: The collaborator samples originated in the United States, Italy and Spain and spanned the acute and convalescent phases of COVID-19. The samples were drawn from two sources: the first 160 participants of the ongoing ImmuneRACE study, and 1,254 subjects contributed by 6 global collaborators. Subjects who had been exposed to COVID-19, were actively infected with it, or had recovered from it provided the deeply sampled blood TCRbeta repertoires that made up the dataset. The sample metadata nearly always contained a de-identified subject ID, COVID-19 status, age in years and sex. Where available, HLA class I and class II types were taken from metadata supplied by the sample provider and were not determined by assay-based typing. The repertoires were released in a freely available public database meant as a resource for research on the immune response to SARS-CoV-2. The prospective study material was composed of cDNA or gDNA derived from T cells, B-cell-depleted T cells, or PBMCs.

Study-wide findings and limitations: Clinical and demographic metadata were provided uncurated, with the amount varying by source and participant.

The CDR3, from cysteine to phenylalanine, totals 13 residues. CDR3 DNA is the only sequence kept; it has 39 bases, read in frame from the first base. V gives up 0 bases and J gives up 4 bases, and the segment between their germline ends measures 7 bases. The germline V gene sets CDR1 to SGDLS and CDR2 to YYNGEE. The immunoSEQ Assay, a bias-controlled multiplex PCR, was used to amplify TCRbeta CDR3 regions from genomic DNA. On the study's bioinformatics: Within the assay, amplification of reference gene primers was used to estimate how many nucleated cells each sample contained. To quantify the absolute abundance of each unique TCRbeta CDR3 rearrangement, sequence reads were collapsed and filtered. Productive Simpson clonality was computed per sample as the square root of Simpson's diversity index over productive rearrangements. Imported from immuneACCESS, the table was reduced by TCRdb to in-frame sequences with V and J called. These copies leave out some clones; in studies compared against another copy, an unresolved V gene accounts for under half, and the cause of the remainder is not known. The V and J calls and clone size are taken from that table; D and trimming were inferred from the DNA. For this sample there are nearly 90,000 clones; around 88% appear just once. Roughly 0.51% of the sample rests with the top ten.

Details on this clone: Its antigen target is currently unknown. No much larger clone exists at a distance of one base, and base qualities are not known.

Collaborating institutions collected whole blood in K2EDTA tubes following their own protocols. Collaborator samples were shipped for TCRbeta analysis as frozen whole blood, isolated PBMCs, or DNA extracted from either sample type. Specimen: peripheral blood. This receptor was identified in a man in his fifties or sixties with acute or convalescent COVID-19. The sequence joins TRBV9 to TRBJ1-1, with the D gene too uncertain to name. CDR3 sequence: CASSVGGSTEAFF. The DNA is TGTGCCAGCAGCGTAGGAGGGAGCACTGAAGCTTTCTTT.